This T cell receptor beta chain comes out of a study of blood T cell repertoires in COVID-19. Assay: immunoSEQ multiplex PCR; the TCRdb copy retains only in-frame clones and omits some. The sample yields fewer than 200,000 clones, roughly 73% seen once. The germline CDR1 and CDR2 sequences are MDHEN and SYDVKM. This CDR3 contains 17 residues. With 4 bases clipped from V and 1 base from J, the junction kept 8 bases outside the gene matches. This sequence originates from a man between 65 and 80 years old with acute or convalescent COVID-19. The V gene is TRBV28, the J gene TRBJ2-3, with 10 bases fitting TRBD2. The sequenced material came from peripheral blood. In nucleotides, the CDR3 is TGTGCCAGCAGTTGGGTTGGCAGCGGGAGGGGCACAGATACGCAGTATTTT. Amino acids: CASSWVGSGRGTDTQYF.